This TCR beta chain was captured in a study of response to subunit inactivated influenza vaccine. General study results and limits: Seasonal influenza vaccination, on each occasion, was suggested by the authors to recruit few new T cells.

Trimming took 1 base from V and 6 from J; bases not matched to a gene: 3. The CDR3 runs to 14 residues. Germline CDR1 is SGHTA and CDR2 is FQGNSA. This clonotype was counted at least ten times. Its antigen is unidentified. TCRdb fed the RT-PCR reads into MiXCR, producing one record per CDR3 protein. Of about 480,000 distinct CDR3 sequences listed, over 10% were seen once; the top ten hold about 12%. The TCR originated in a man between 50 and 59 years old who received an inactivated influenza vaccine. The chain couples TRBV7-2 to TRBJ2-7, with 10 positions matching TRBD1. The sequencing used PBMCs from blood, collected 45 days after vaccination. The CDR3 nucleotides read TGTGCCAGCAGCTTAGTGGACAGGGGGGGCGAGCAGTACTTC. Its protein is CASSLVDRGGEQYF.